This section outlines one T cell receptor (beta chain) sequence together with its context. Its specificity is unknown. Tagging with unique molecular identifiers was a feature of the TCR beta cDNA libraries. From approximately 0.95 to 9.8 million T cells, roughly 540,000 cDNA molecules were obtained. TCRdb passed the PCR reads through MiXCR, listing each CDR3 protein once. The sample shows 600,000 to 750,000 distinct CDR3 sequences, roughly three fifths of them seen only once. Germline CDR1 MNHEY, CDR2 SVGEGT. The ends were cut back, 0 bases at V and 7 bases at J, with 13 bases in the middle. The CDR3 has 15 amino acids. The data originate from a study of post-analysis software for immune sequencing data. Whole-study context: In terms of disease course, relapsing-remitting, secondary progressive and progressive-relapsing multiple sclerosis were included. Findings and caveats of the study: The study found TRBV5-6, TRBV5-1 and TRBV20-1 among about five TRBV segments more frequent in patients than controls. By F measure, strong co-clustering occurred among samples prepared in the same batch. Comparison with controls showed significantly lower normalized Chao1 diversity in multiple sclerosis patients.

V and J are TRBV6-2 or TRBV6-3 and TRBJ2-4; the D gene is possibly TRBD1 (6 bases). The sequencing sample was made of blood. The TCR comes from a girl aged 2-10 years with multiple sclerosis. The CDR3 DNA sequence: TGTGCCAGCAGTTACTCGGGCAGGGGTCAGAACATTCAGTACTTC. It codes for CASSYSGRGQNIQYF.